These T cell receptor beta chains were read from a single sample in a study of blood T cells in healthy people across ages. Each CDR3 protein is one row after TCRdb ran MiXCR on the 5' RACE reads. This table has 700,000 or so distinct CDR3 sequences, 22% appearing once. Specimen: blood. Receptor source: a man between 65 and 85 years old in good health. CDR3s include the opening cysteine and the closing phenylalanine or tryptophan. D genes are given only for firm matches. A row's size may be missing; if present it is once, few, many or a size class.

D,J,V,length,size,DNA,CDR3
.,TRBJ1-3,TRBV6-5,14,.,TGTGCCAGCAGTGCCAGGGCGAGCGGAAACACCATATATTTT,CASSARASGNTIYF
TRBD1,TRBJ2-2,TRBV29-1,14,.,TGCAGCGTTGTGGGACAGGGTAACACCGGGGAGCTGTTTTTT,CSVVGQGNTGELFF
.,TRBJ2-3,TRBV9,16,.,TGTGCCAGCAGCGTAGGGGGCGGAGTTGGGACAGATACGCAGTATTTT,CASSVGGGVGTDTQYF
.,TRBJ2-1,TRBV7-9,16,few,TGTGCCAGCAGCTTAGGATTCCGGGACCTCCAGAATGAGCAGTTCTTC,CASSLGFRDLQNEQFF
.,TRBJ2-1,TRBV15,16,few,TGTGCCACCAGCAGAGAGAAGGGCGCAACCTACAATGAGCAGTTCTTC,CATSREKGATYNEQFF
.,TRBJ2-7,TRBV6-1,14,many,TGTGCCAGCAGTGAAATAAACTACTCCTACGAGCAGTACTTC,CASSEINYSYEQYF
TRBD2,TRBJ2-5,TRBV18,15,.,TGTGCCAGCTCACCTAGCGGGCTACCGCAAGAGACCCAGTACTTC,CASSPSGLPQETQYF
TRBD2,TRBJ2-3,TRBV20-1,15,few,TGCAGTGCCAAGCGACTAGCGGGGGGTCAAGATACGCAGTATTTT,CSAKRLAGGQDTQYF
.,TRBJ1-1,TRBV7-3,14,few,TGTGCCAGCAGCTTAAGTGGGCAGTACACTGAAGCTTTCTTT,CASSLSGQYTEAFF
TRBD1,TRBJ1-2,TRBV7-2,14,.,TGTGCCAGCAGCTTACATCCGGGACAGGAACTCTACACCTTC,CASSLHPGQELYTF
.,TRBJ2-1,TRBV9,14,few,TGTGCCAGCAGCGTAGAACCACTTTACAATGAGCAGTTCTTC,CASSVEPLYNEQFF
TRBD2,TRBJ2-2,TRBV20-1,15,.,TGCAGTGCCCCTGGGAGCGGGGGTTACACCGGGGAGCTGTTTTTT,CSAPGSGGYTGELFF
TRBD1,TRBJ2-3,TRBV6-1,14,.,TGTGCCAGCAGAGACGGACAGGGTCTGCGTACGCAGTATTTT,CASRDGQGLRTQYF
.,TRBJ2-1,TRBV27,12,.,TGTGCCAGCAGTTCCATAAACAATGAGCAGTTCTTC,CASSSINNEQFF
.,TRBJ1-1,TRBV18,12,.,TGTGCCAGCTCACCCCAAGGGGGTGAAGCTTTCTTT,CASSPQGGEAFF
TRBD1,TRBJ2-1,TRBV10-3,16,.,TGTGCCATCAGTGAATCCCTGGGACAGGGGGGTGATGAGCAGTTCTTC,CAISESLGQGGDEQFF
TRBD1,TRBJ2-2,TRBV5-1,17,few,TGCGCCAGCAGCCGGAAGACAGGGGGCGCGAACACCGGGGAGCTGTTTTTT,CASSRKTGGANTGELFF
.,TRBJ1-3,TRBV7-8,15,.,TGTGCCAGCAGCCCCCGGACAGCTTCTGGAAACACCATATATTTT,CASSPRTASGNTIYF
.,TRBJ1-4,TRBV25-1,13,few,TGTGCCAGCAGTGAATCCCTTGATGAAAAACTGTTTTTT,CASSESLDEKLFF
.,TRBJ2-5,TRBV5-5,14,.,TGTGCCAGCAGCTTGGACCTACGGGCAGAGACCCAGTACTTC,CASSLDLRAETQYF
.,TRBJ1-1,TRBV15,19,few,TGTGCCACCAGCAGAGATTGGCCCAGGGCCGGGGCAATGAACACTGAAGCTTTCTTT,CATSRDWPRAGAMNTEAFF
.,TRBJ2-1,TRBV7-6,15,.,TGTGCCAGCAGCCGCTCCGGGACAAATTACAATGAGCAGTTCTTC,CASSRSGTNYNEQFF
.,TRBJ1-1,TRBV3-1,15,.,TGTGCCAGCAGCCAAGATTTAAGGGTTTCAACTGAAGCTTTCTTT,CASSQDLRVSTEAFF
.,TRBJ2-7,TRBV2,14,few,TGTGCCAGCAGTGAACAGGGCTTCTCCTACGAGCAGTACTTC,CASSEQGFSYEQYF
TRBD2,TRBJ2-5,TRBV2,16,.,TGTGCCAGCAGTGGGACGACTAGCGGGGTACAAGAGACCCAGTACTTC,CASSGTTSGVQETQYF
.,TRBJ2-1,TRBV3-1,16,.,TGTGCCAGCAGCCCAATGAGCGGTTTCTCCTACAATGAGCAGTTCTTC,CASSPMSGFSYNEQFF
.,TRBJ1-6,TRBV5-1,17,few,TGCGCCAGCAGCTTGAGTGGGACACGGTCCTATAATTCACCCCTCCACTTT,CASSLSGTRSYNSPLHF
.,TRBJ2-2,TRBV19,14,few,TGTGCCAGTAGTTCGGGGTACGGCACCGGGGAGCTGTTTTTT,CASSSGYGTGELFF
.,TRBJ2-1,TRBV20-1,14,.,TGCAGTGCCGTTTGGCCGGGACAAAACAATGAGCAGTTCTTC,CSAVWPGQNNEQFF
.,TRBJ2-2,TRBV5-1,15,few,TGCGCCAGCAGCTTGGAAGTCGGCAACACCGGGGAGCTGTTTTTT,CASSLEVGNTGELFF
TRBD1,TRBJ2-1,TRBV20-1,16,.,TGCAGTGCTAGAGATCCAAAGGGGGCTACGCATAATGAGCAGTTCTTC,CSARDPKGATHNEQFF
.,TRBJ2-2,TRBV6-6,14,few,TGTGCCAGCAGTGACAGCTTGAACACCGGGGAGCTGTTTTTT,CASSDSLNTGELFF
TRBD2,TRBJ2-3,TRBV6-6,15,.,TGTGCCAGCAACAAGCGGGACCCCCTCACAGATACGCAGTATTTT,CASNKRDPLTDTQYF
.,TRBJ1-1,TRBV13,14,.,TGTGCCAGCAGAACCACGGGCCAGAACACTGAAGCTTTCTTT,CASRTTGQNTEAFF
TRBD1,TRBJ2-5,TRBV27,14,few,TGTGCCAGCAGTTCGGAGGACAGGTGGGAGACCCAGTACTTC,CASSSEDRWETQYF
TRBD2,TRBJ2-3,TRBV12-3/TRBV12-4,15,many,TGTGCCAGCAGTTTTAGTACGGGGGGGACAGATACGCAGTATTTT,CASSFSTGGTDTQYF
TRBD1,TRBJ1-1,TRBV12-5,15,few,TGTGCTAGTGGCACAGGGGGCAGGTTGAACACTGAAGCTTTCTTT,CASGTGGRLNTEAFF
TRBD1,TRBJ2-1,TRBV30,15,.,TGTGCCTGGAGTCCTGGGACAGACATTTACAATGAGCAGTTCTTC,CAWSPGTDIYNEQFF
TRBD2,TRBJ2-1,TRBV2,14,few,TGTGCCAGCAGTGGCCTAGCGGGGTGGGGTGAGCAGTTCTTC,CASSGLAGWGEQFF
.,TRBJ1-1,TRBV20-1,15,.,TGCAGTGCTAGCCGGGACATAGAGTGGAACACTGAAGCTTTCTTT,CSASRDIEWNTEAFF
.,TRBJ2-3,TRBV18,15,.,TGTGCCAGCTCACCATCCCGGGTGGACACAGATACGCAGTATTTT,CASSPSRVDTDTQYF
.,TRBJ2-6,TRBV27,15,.,TGTGCCAGCAGTTTTCAGGTTTCTGGGGCCAACGTCCTGACTTTC,CASSFQVSGANVLTF